A selection of T cell receptor beta chains follows, all from one sample in a study of CD8 T cells in ankylosing spondylitis. Each CDR3 protein gets one entry after TCRdb re-called the 5' RACE reads with MiXCR. The sample yields about 340,000 distinct CDR3 sequences, 6.5% to 10% seen once. The source material was blood, either unsorted or a sorted T cell fraction (not recorded which). The receptors stem from a male donor with ankylosing spondylitis. Both conserved end residues are part of each CDR3. The D gene is left open where the match is weak. Clone size is not always given. Where it is, it says once, few, many or a class for expanded clones.

V	J	D	size	CDR3	DNA
TRBV7-9	TRBJ2-7	TRBD2	few	CASSLAPSGSYEQYF	TGTGCCAGCAGCTTAGCTCCTAGCGGATCTTACGAGCAGTACTTC
TRBV29-1	TRBJ2-1	.	many	CSVAGLRDTRRNEQFF	TGCAGCGTGGCCGGGTTACGGGACACCCGGAGGAATGAGCAGTTCTTC
TRBV20-1	TRBJ2-2	.	few	CSARVTAGPPYTGELFF	TGCAGTGCTAGAGTAACAGCGGGCCCACCTTACACCGGGGAGCTGTTTTTT
TRBV5-1	TRBJ2-4	TRBD2	few	CASSFLAGVEHIQYF	TGCGCCAGCAGCTTCCTAGCGGGAGTGGAGCACATTCAGTACTTC
TRBV29-1	TRBJ2-1	TRBD2	.	CSAGTSGSWEQFF	TGCAGCGCGGGGACTAGCGGTTCATGGGAGCAGTTCTTC
TRBV5-1	TRBJ2-1	.	many	CASSLDQLNEQFF	TGCGCCAGCAGCTTGGACCAGCTCAATGAGCAGTTCTTC
TRBV9	TRBJ1-3	TRBD1	many	CASSGQAFSGNTIYF	TGTGCCAGCTCGGGACAGGCATTCTCTGGAAACACCATATATTTT
TRBV6-2/TRBV6-3	TRBJ1-1	.	few	CASSYTGTQNTEAFF	TGTGCCAGCAGTTACACTGGGACCCAGAACACTGAAGCTTTCTTT
TRBV18	TRBJ2-7	TRBD1	many	CASSQGQGQFYEQYF	TGTGCCAGCTCACAAGGACAGGGCCAATTTTACGAGCAGTACTTC
TRBV6-1	TRBJ2-3	TRBD2	few	CASSSGITYTDTQYF	TGTGCCAGTTCTAGCGGGATCACCTACACAGATACGCAGTATTTT
TRBV5-5	TRBJ1-1	.	.	CASSSVNRDTEAFF	TGTGCCAGCAGCAGCGTCAACAGGGATACTGAAGCTTTCTTT
TRBV5-1	TRBJ2-1	.	few	CASSLEGRSSYNEQFF	TGCGCCAGCAGCTTGGAGGGCAGGAGCTCCTACAATGAGCAGTTCTTC
TRBV4-1	TRBJ2-7	.	.	CASSQGGRGEQYF	TGCGCCAGCAGCCAAGGGGGCAGGGGCGAGCAGTACTTC
TRBV4-1	TRBJ1-1	.	many	CASSLGPAGNTEAFF	TGCGCCAGCAGCCTAGGGCCGGCGGGGAACACTGAAGCTTTCTTT
TRBV4-1	TRBJ2-1	.	.	CASSQPTGRDYRDEQFF	TGCGCCAGCAGCCAACCGACAGGGCGGGACTATCGGGATGAGCAGTTCTTC
TRBV4-1	TRBJ1-5	.	.	CASSHPPGGGNQPQHF	TGCGCCAGCAGCCACCCGCCCGGGGGAGGCAATCAGCCCCAGCATTTT
TRBV7-9	TRBJ2-2	.	.	CASSSLPFTSNTGELFF	TGTGCCAGCAGCTCGCTCCCCTTCACGTCGAACACCGGGGAGCTGTTTTTT
TRBV14	TRBJ2-1	.	few	CASSRGASIDEQFF	TGTGCCAGCAGCCGCGGGGCTAGCATTGATGAGCAGTTCTTC
TRBV3-1	TRBJ1-1	.	many	CASSPEGQYTEAFF	TGTGCCAGCAGCCCCGAGGGACAATACACTGAAGCTTTCTTT
TRBV11-2	TRBJ2-1	TRBD2	many	CASSLQTSGGGEQFF	TGTGCCAGCAGCTTACAGACTAGCGGAGGGGGTGAGCAGTTCTTC
TRBV9	TRBJ2-1	.	many	CASSVAWASSYNEQFF	TGTGCCAGCAGCGTAGCGTGGGCGAGCTCCTACAATGAGCAGTTCTTC
TRBV2	TRBJ2-4	.	.	CACTLLVSKNIQYF	TGTGCCTGTACATTGCTGGTATCCAAAAACATTCAGTACTTC
TRBV29-1	TRBJ2-7	.	few	CSVALPQGHEQYF	TGCAGCGTCGCTCTCCCTCAGGGTCACGAGCAGTACTTC
TRBV5-1	TRBJ1-2	.	many	CASSLETGNGYTF	TGCGCCAGCAGCTTGGAAACCGGGAATGGCTACACCTTC
TRBV5-1	TRBJ2-7	TRBD2	many	CASSTGLAGTSSYEQYF	TGCGCCAGCAGCACGGGACTAGCGGGGACTTCCTCCTACGAGCAGTACTTC
TRBV5-1	TRBJ2-4	.	many	CASSSNRDDKNIQYF	TGCGCCAGCAGCTCCAACAGGGATGACAAAAACATTCAGTACTTC
TRBV7-8	TRBJ2-5	TRBD2	few	CASSKRLAGPVVTQYF	TGTGCCAGCAGCAAACGACTAGCGGGTCCCGTGGTGACCCAGTACTTC
TRBV18	TRBJ1-2	.	few	CASSPKGGVYGYTF	TGTGCCAGCTCACCAAAAGGGGGAGTCTATGGCTACACCTTC